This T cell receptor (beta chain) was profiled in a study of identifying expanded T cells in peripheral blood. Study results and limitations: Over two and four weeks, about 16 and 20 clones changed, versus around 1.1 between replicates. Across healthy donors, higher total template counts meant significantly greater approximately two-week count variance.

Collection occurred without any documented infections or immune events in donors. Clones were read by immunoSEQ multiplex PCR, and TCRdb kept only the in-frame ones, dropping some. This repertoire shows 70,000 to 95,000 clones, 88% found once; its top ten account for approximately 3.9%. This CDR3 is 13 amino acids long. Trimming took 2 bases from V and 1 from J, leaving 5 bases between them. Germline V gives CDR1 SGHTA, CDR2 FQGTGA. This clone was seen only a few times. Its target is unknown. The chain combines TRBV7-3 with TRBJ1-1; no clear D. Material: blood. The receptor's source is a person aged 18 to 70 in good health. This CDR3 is CASSLQWNTEAFF. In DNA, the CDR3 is TGTGCCAGCAGCTTACAATGGAACACTGAAGCTTTCTTT.